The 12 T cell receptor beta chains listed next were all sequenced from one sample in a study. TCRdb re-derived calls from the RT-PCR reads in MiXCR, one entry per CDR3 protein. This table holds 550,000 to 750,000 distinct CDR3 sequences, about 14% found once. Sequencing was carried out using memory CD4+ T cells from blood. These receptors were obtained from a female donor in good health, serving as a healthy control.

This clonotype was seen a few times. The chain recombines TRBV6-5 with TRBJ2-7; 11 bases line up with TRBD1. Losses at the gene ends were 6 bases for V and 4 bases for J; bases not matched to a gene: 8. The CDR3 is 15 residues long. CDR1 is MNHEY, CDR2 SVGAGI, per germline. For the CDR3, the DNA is TGTGCCAGCAGCCCTCGATGGGACAGGGGGTACGAGCAGTACTTC. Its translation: CASSPRWDRGYEQYF.

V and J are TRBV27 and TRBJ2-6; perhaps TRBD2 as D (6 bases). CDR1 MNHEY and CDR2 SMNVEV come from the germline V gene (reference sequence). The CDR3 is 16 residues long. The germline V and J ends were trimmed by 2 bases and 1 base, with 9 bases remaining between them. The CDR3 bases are TGTGCCAGCAGTTTACCAGGAGGGTCTGGGGCCAACGTCCTGACTTTC. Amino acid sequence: CASSLPGGSGANVLTF.

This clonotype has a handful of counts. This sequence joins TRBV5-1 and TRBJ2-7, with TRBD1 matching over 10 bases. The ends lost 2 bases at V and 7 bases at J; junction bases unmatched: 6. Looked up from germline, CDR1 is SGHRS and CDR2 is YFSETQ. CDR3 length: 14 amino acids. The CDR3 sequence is CASSFQRTGGEQYF. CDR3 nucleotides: TGCGCCAGCAGCTTCCAAAGGACAGGGGGGGAGCAGTACTTC.

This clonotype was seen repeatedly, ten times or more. CDR3: CASSYVGGSSYEQYF. The CDR3 DNA is TGTGCCAGCAGTTACGTAGGGGGAAGCTCCTACGAGCAGTACTTC. The chain couples TRBV6-5 to TRBJ2-7; possible D gene TRBD1, 6 bases. Germline V gene data show CDR1 as MNHEY and CDR2 as SVGAGI. The CDR3 consists of 15 residues. Trimming removed 2 bases from V and 0 bases from J, with 11 bases in between.

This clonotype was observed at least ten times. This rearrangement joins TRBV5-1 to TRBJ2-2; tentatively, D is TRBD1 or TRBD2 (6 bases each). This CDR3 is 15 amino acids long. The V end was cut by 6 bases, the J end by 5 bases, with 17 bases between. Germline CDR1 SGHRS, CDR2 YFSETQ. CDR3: CASIIGGGSTGELFF. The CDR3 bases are TGCGCCAGCATCATTGGAGGGGGATCTACCGGGGAGCTGTTTTTT.

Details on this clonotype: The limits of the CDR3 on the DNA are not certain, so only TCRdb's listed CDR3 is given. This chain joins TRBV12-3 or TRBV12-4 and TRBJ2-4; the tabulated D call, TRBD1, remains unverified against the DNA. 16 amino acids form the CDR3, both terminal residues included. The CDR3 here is CASSSGQGQAKNIQYF.

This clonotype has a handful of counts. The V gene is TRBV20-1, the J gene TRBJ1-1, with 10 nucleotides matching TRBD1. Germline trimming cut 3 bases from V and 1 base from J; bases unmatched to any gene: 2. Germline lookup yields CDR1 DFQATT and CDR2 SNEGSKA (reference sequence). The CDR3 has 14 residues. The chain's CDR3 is CSARRTGGNTEAFF. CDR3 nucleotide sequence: TGCAGTGCTAGGCGGACAGGGGGGAACACTGAAGCTTTCTTT.

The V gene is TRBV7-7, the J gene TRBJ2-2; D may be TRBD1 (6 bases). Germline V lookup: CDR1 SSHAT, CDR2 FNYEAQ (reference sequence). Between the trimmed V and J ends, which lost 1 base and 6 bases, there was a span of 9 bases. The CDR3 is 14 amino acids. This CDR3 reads CASSLGSGAGELFF. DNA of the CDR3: TGTGCCAGCAGCTTAGGATCAGGGGCCGGGGAGCTGTTTTTT. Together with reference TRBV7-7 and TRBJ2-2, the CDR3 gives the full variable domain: GAGVSQSPRYKVTKRGQDVTLRCDPISSHATLYWYQQALGQGPEFLTYFNYEAQPDKSGLPSDRFSAERPEGSISTLTIQRTEQRDSAMYRCASSLGSGAGELFFGEGSRLTVL.

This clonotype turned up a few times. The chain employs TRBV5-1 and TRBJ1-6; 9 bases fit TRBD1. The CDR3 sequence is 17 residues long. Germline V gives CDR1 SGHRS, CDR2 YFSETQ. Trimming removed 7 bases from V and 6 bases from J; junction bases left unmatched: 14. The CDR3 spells CASLPGPTGQGNSPLHF. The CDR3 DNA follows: TGCGCCAGCCTCCCCGGGCCCACGGGACAGGGTAATTCACCCCTCCACTTT.

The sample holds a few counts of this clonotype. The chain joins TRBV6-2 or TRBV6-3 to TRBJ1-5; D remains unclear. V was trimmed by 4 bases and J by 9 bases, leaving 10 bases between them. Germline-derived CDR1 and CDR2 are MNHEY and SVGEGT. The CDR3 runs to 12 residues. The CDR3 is CASSFFGVPQHF. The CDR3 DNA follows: TGTGCCAGCAGTTTTTTTGGGGTGCCCCAGCATTTT.

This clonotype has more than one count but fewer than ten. This chain's CDR3 is CSASLYGQPQHF. CDR3 DNA sequence: TGCAGTGCTAGTTTGTACGGGCAGCCCCAGCATTTT. J is TRBJ1-5 and V is TRBV20-1; no clear D gene. The CDR3 contains 12 residues. CDR1 and CDR2 from the germline V gene are DFQATT and SNEGSKA (reference sequence). The germline V and J ends were trimmed by 3 bases and 7 bases, with 10 bases remaining between them.

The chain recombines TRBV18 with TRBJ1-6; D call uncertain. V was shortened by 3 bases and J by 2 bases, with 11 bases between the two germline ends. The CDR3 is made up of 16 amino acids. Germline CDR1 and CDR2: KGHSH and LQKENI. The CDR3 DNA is TGTGCCAGCTCACCGACGGTGCGCCCCTATAATTCACCCCTCCACTTT. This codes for CASSPTVRPYNSPLHF.